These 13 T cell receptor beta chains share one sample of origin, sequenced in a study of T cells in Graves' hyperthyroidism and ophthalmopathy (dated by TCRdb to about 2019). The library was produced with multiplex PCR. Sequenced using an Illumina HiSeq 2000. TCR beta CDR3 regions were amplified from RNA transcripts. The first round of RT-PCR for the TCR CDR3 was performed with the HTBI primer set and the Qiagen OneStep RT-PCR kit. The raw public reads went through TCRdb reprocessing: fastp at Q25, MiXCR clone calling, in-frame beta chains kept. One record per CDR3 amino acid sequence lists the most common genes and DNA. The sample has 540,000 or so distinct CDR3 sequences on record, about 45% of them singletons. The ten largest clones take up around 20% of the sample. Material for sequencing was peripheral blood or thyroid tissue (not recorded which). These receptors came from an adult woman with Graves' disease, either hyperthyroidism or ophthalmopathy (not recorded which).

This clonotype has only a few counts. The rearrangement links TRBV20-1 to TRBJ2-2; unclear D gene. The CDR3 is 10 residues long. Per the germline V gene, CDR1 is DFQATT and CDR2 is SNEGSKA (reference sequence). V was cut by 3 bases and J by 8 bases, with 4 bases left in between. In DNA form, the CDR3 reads TGCAGTGCTAGGACAGGGGAGCTGTTTTTT. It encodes CSARTGELFF.

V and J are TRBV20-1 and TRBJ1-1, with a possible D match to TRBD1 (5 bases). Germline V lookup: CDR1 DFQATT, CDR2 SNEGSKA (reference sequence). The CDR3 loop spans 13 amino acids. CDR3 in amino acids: CKGAGQWNTEAFF. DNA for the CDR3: TGCAAAGGAGCGGGGCAGTGGAACACTGAAGCTTTCTTT.

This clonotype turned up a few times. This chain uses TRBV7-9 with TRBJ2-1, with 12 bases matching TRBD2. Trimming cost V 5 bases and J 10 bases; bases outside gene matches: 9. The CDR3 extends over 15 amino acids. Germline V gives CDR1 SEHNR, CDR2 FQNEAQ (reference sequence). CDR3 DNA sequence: TGTGCCAGCAGCCTGGTGACTAGCGGGAGCTTCGAGCAGTTCTTC. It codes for CASSLVTSGSFEQFF.

CDR3 DNA sequence: TGTGCCAGCAGCGGCGGGACTAGCGGGACCACTAGCACAGATACGCAGTATTTT. It translates to CASSGGTSGTTSTDTQYF. J is TRBJ2-3 and V is TRBV9; the match to TRBD2 covers 13 bases. Germline CDR1 is SGDLS and CDR2 is YYNGEE. After removal of 3 bases from V and 0 bases from J, the junction contained 7 bases not matched to a gene. The CDR3 consists of 18 residues.

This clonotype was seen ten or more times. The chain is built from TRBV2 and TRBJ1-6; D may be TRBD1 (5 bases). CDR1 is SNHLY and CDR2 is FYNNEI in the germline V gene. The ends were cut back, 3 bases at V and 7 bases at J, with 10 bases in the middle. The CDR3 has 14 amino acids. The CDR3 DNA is TGTGCCAGCAGTGACTCCCGGGACAATTCACCCCTCCACTTT. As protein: CASSDSRDNSPLHF. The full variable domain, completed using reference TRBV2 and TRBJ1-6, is EPEVTQTPSHQVTQMGQEVILRCVPISNHLYFYWYRQILGQKVEFLVSFYNNEISEKSEIFDDQFSVERPDGSNFTLKIRSTKLEDSAMYFCASSDSRDNSPLHFGNGTRLTVT.

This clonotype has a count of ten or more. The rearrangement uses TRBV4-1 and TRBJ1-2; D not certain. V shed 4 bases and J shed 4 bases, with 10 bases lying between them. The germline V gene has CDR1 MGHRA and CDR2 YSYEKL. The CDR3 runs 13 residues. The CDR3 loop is CASSLLFLYGYTF. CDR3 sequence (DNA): TGCGCCAGCAGCCTTTTGTTCCTCTATGGCTACACCTTC.

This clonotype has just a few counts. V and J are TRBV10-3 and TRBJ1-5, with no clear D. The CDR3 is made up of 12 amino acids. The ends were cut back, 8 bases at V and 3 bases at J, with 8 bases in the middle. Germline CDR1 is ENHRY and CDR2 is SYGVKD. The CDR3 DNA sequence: TGTGCCATCGGTCCGATCAATCAGCCCCAGCATTTT. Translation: CAIGPINQPQHF.

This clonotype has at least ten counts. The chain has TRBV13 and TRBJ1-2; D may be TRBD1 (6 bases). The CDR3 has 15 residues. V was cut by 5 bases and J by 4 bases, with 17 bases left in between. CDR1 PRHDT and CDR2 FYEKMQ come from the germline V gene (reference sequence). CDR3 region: CASSLRQEITYGYTF. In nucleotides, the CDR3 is TGTGCCAGCAGCCTTCGACAGGAAATCACCTATGGCTACACCTTC.

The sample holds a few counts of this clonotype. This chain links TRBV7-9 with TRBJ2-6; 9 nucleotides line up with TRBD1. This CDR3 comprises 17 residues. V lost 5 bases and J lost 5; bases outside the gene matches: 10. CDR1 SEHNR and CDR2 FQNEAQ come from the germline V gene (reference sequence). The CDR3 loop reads CASSIGTGKWRANVLTF. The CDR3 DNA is TGTGCCAGCAGCATCGGGACAGGGAAGTGGCGGGCCAACGTCCTGACTTTC.

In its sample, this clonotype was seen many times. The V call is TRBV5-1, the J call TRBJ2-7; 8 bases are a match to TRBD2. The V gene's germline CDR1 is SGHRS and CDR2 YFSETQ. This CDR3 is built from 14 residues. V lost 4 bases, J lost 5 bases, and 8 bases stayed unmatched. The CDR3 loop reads CASSGGLGGDEQYF. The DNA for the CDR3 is TGCGCCAGCAGCGGGGGACTAGGGGGTGACGAGCAGTACTTC.

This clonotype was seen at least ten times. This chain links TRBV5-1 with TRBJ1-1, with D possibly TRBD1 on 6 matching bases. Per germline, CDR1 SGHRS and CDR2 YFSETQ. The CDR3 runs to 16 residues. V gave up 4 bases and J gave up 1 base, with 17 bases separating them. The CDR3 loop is CASSRTGGGWNTEAFF. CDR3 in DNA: TGCGCCAGCAGCCGCACAGGAGGGGGTTGGAACACTGAAGCTTTCTTT. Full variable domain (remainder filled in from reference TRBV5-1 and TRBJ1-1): KAGVTQTPRYLIKTRGQQVTLSCSPISGHRSVSWYQQTPGQGLQFLFEYFSETQRNKGNFPGRFSGRQFSNSRSEMNVSTLELGDSALYLCASSRTGGGWNTEAFFGQGTRLTVV.

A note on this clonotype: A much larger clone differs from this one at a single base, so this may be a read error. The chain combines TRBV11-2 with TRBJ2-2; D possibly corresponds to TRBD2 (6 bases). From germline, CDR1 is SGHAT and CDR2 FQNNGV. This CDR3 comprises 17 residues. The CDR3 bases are TGTGCCGGCAGCCAGGGACTCGGGCTTGGGTTCACCGGGGAGCTGTTTTTT. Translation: CAGSQGLGLGFTGELFF.

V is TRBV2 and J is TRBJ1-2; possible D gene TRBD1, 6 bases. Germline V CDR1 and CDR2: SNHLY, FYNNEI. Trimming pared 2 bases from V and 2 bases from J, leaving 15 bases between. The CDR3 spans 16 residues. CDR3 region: CASSEWAGEVNYGYTF. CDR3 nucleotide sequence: TGTGCCAGCAGTGAATGGGCAGGGGAAGTAAACTATGGCTACACCTTC.